The present TCR beta chain was sequenced within a study of memory CD4+ T cells and cytomegalovirus serostatus. The sort gate was single viable CD3+CD4+CD8-CD45RO+ cells for memory CD4+ T cells. The protocol was immunoSEQ multiplex PCR, while the TCRdb copy is restricted to in-frame clones and leaves out a portion. The sample holds some 30,000 clones; approximately 76% are singletons and the top ten take 0.63%. The ends were cut back, 4 bases at V and 10 bases at J, with 9 bases in the middle. The germline CDR1 and CDR2 sequences are SGDLS and YYNGEE. The CDR3 contains 11 residues. The sequence came from an adult in good health and CMV-seronegative. Some clones in this sample may be carry-over from other donors' samples. V and J are TRBV9 and TRBJ2-1; D perhaps matches TRBD2 (6 bases). Sequencing used memory CD4+ T cells from blood. Here the CDR3 reads CASSRTSEQFF. In DNA form, the CDR3 reads TGTGCCAGCAGCCGAACTAGCGAGCAGTTCTTC.